The 21 T cell receptor beta chains below were found in one sample sequenced in a study of identical twins. TCRdb recomputed calls from the 5' RACE reads with MiXCR, one row per CDR3 protein. The data show 500,000 or so distinct CDR3 sequences, approximately 22% seen once. Separately, the same data were catalogued under a study of T cells expressing NK-cell markers.

The specimen sequenced was CD4+ T cells sorted from blood. Receptors were obtained from a young woman in good health.

This clonotype has a handful of counts. The V and J genes are TRBV7-6 and TRBJ2-1; the D gene is possibly TRBD2 (5 bases). Trimming shortened V by 5 bases and J by 9 bases, and 11 bases separated the two germline ends. Germline CDR1 is SGHVS and CDR2 is FNYEAQ. The CDR3 is made up of 12 amino acids. The CDR3 DNA reads TGTGCCAGCAGCGTCCACCGGGGTGAGCAGTTCTTC. This gives the protein CASSVHRGEQFF.

The V and J genes are TRBV7-9 and TRBJ1-3; D remains unclear. The germline CDR1 and CDR2 sequences are SEHNR and FQNEAQ (reference sequence). This CDR3 is 12 amino acids long. V was pared by 5 bases and J by 5 bases, with 7 bases between. Here the CDR3 DNA reads TGTGCCAGCAGCGCCAGCAGAAACACCATATATTTT. It translates to CASSASRNTIYF.

In DNA, the CDR3 is TGTGCCAGCCTACCCTCTTTACCGGGCCCGGACAATGAAAAACTGTTTTTT. It translates to CASLPSLPGPDNEKLFF. The chain uses TRBV6-1 and TRBJ1-4; D call uncertain. The germline CDR1 and CDR2 sequences are MNHNS and SASEGT. There are 17 residues in the CDR3. V was trimmed by 8 bases and J by 5 bases, leaving 24 bases between them.

The chain employs TRBV14 and TRBJ2-3; 8 nucleotides line up with TRBD1. Germline values: CDR1 SGHDN, CDR2 FVKESK. The CDR3 is 15 amino acids. V gave up 5 bases and J gave up 5 bases; unmatched junction bases: 9. The CDR3: CASSSRTGSGDTQYF. The CDR3 DNA follows: TGTGCCAGCAGCAGCCGGACAGGGAGTGGAGATACGCAGTATTTT.

The chain joins TRBV9 to TRBJ2-3; 7 positions match TRBD2. This CDR3 has 15 residues. The V gene's germline CDR1 is SGDLS and CDR2 YYNGEE. Trimming at V came to 1 base and at J to 1 base, leaving 3 bases not matched to a gene. The CDR3 sequence is CASSVWSGGTDTQYF. Here the CDR3 DNA reads TGTGCCAGCAGCGTATGGAGCGGGGGCACAGATACGCAGTATTTT. Full variable domain (rest looked up from reference TRBV9 and TRBJ2-3): DSGVTQTPKHLITATGQRVTLRCSPRSGDLSVYWYQQSLDQGLQFLIQYYNGEERAKGNILERFSAQQFPDLHSELNLSSLELGDSALYFCASSVWSGGTDTQYFGPGTRLTVL.

In this sample, this clonotype turned up many times. V usage is TRBV5-1 and J usage is TRBJ1-1; tentatively, D is TRBD1 (5 bases). The germline V gene has CDR1 SGHRS and CDR2 YFSETQ. CDR3 size: 14 residues. V lost 1 base to trimming and J lost 5 bases, with 12 bases between them. The CDR3 DNA is TGCGCCAGCAGCTTGCAGGGTGGGGGTACTGAAGCTTTCTTT. It codes for CASSLQGGGTEAFF.

This clonotype was counted ten times or more. The rearrangement uses TRBV5-1 and TRBJ2-1; TRBD1 agrees at 10 bases. Trimming removed 4 bases from V and 6 bases from J; junction bases left unmatched: 1. Germline V gives CDR1 SGHRS, CDR2 YFSETQ. The CDR3 has 13 residues. The CDR3 DNA reads as TGCGCCAGCAGCCGGGACAGGGGCAATGAGCAGTTCTTC. Translated: CASSRDRGNEQFF. Full variable domain (outside the CDR3, taken from reference TRBV5-1 and TRBJ2-1): KAGVTQTPRYLIKTRGQQVTLSCSPISGHRSVSWYQQTPGQGLQFLFEYFSETQRNKGNFPGRFSGRQFSNSRSEMNVSTLELGDSALYLCASSRDRGNEQFFGPGTRLTVL.

The chain employs TRBV20-1 and TRBJ2-4, with 9 nucleotides matching TRBD2. Germline V gene lookup returns CDR1 DFQATT and CDR2 SNEGSKA (reference sequence). CDR3 length equals 15 residues. V shed 5 bases, J shed 6 bases, and the junction held 11 bases outside the gene matches. The CDR3 region is CSAPLGRLAVNIQYF. The CDR3 region has the DNA TGCAGTGCTCCCCTCGGGAGACTAGCGGTAAACATTCAGTACTTC.

This clonotype was detected only a few times. This chain uses TRBV20-1 with TRBJ2-5; D ambiguous. This CDR3 is built from 14 residues. Germline V gene data show CDR1 as DFQATT and CDR2 as SNEGSKA (reference sequence). Between the trimmed V and J ends, which lost 0 bases and 0 bases, there was a span of 8 bases. CDR3 loop: CSARDGSNQETQYF. The CDR3 DNA is TGCAGTGCTAGAGATGGCTCCAACCAAGAGACCCAGTACTTC.

V gene TRBV4-1 combines with J gene TRBJ2-1; 9 bases match TRBD1. Germline values: CDR1 MGHRA, CDR2 YSYEKL. The CDR3 is 16 residues long. V trimming: 6 bases; J trimming: 2 bases; junction bases outside the gene matches: 8. The DNA for the CDR3 is TGCGCCAGCAGATCAGGACAGGGGACCGCCTACAATGAGCAGTTCTTC. Translating it yields CASRSGQGTAYNEQFF.

The chain has TRBV11-2 and TRBJ2-2; tentative D call: TRBD2 (5 bases). V gave up 5 bases and J gave up 5 bases, with 18 bases separating them. Germline V CDR1 and CDR2: SGHAT, FQNNGV. This CDR3 comprises 16 residues. CDR3 nucleotide sequence: TGTGCCAGCAGCCAATCTACGGGGAGTCGGACCGGGGAGCTGTTTTTT. It encodes CASSQSTGSRTGELFF.

This clonotype came up a few times. This chain joins TRBV24-1 and TRBJ2-7; D remains unclear. In germline, CDR1 is KGHDR, CDR2 SFDVKD. This CDR3 comprises 12 residues. V gave up 11 bases and J gave up 2 bases, with 12 bases separating them. In DNA, the CDR3 is TGTGCCATCCCGACGGATACCTACGAGCAGTACTTC. Amino acid sequence: CAIPTDTYEQYF.

This chain links TRBV6-1 with TRBJ1-1; D gene unclear. Germline loops: CDR1 MNHNS, CDR2 SASEGT. Trimming removed 6 bases at V and 1 base at J, with 18 bases between. This CDR3 has 16 residues. The CDR3 protein is CASSPTWVSKNTEAFF. The CDR3 bases are TGTGCCAGCAGCCCTACCTGGGTCTCAAAGAACACTGAAGCTTTCTTT.

This clonotype was detected many times. The rearrangement joins TRBV20-1 to TRBJ2-7; 9 bases are a match to TRBD2. Germline V lookup: CDR1 DFQATT, CDR2 SNEGSKA (reference sequence). The CDR3 spans 12 residues. The V gene end was trimmed by 7 bases and the J gene end by 3 bases; junction bases not matched to a gene: 4. The chain's CDR3 is CSVTTSGYEQYF. For the CDR3, the DNA is TGCAGTGTGACGACTAGCGGCTACGAGCAGTACTTC.

This clonotype was detected only a few times. This rearrangement joins TRBV20-1 to TRBJ1-2; TRBD1 might be the D (6 bases). There are 14 residues in the CDR3. Trimming removed 5 bases from V and 0 bases from J, with 13 bases in between. In germline, CDR1 is DFQATT, CDR2 SNEGSKA (reference sequence). CDR3 sequence reads: CSADPTGSNYGYTF. CDR3 nucleotide sequence: TGCAGTGCTGACCCTACAGGGTCTAACTATGGCTACACCTTC.

The CDR3 loop reads CSVEVGLAGEEQFF. The CDR3, as DNA: TGCAGCGTTGAGGTGGGACTAGCGGGAGAGGAGCAGTTCTTC. This chain links TRBV29-1 with TRBJ2-1; 14 bases line up with TRBD2. The CDR3 is made up of 14 amino acids. With V trimmed by 3 bases and J by 10 bases, 5 bases remained unmatched. The germline V gene has CDR1 SQVTM and CDR2 ANQGSEA.

This clonotype was found many times. The chain combines TRBV24-1 with TRBJ2-1, with D maybe TRBD2 (5 bases). V was clipped by 10 bases and J by 6 bases, with 21 bases between them. Germline-derived CDR1 and CDR2 are KGHDR and SFDVKD. The length of the CDR3 is 15 residues. The CDR3 loop reads CATSEGVSRSNEQFF. In nucleotides, the CDR3 is TGTGCCACAAGCGAGGGTGTGAGTCGGTCCAATGAGCAGTTCTTC.

This clonotype has ten or more counts. The J gene is TRBJ2-3, the V gene TRBV7-9; 9 nucleotides align to TRBD2. CDR3 size: 16 residues. Germline CDR1 is SEHNR and CDR2 is FQNEAQ (reference sequence). The V segment lost 1 base and the J segment 6 bases; nucleotides outside the gene matches: 8. The CDR3 is CASSLGGTSMSDTQYF. CDR3 in DNA: TGTGCCAGCAGCTTAGGGGGGACTAGCATGTCGGATACGCAGTATTTT. Variable domain in full (rest from reference TRBV7-9 and TRBJ2-3): DTGVSQNPRHKITKRGQNVTFRCDPISEHNRLYWYRQTLGQGPEFLTYFQNEAQLEKSRLLSDRFSAERPKGSFSTLEIQRTEQGDSAMYLCASSLGGTSMSDTQYFGPGTRLTVL.

Written as DNA, the CDR3 is TGCAGTGCTAGCCCCAGGGTCGGGAACACTGAAGCTTTCTTT. Its protein product is CSASPRVGNTEAFF. J is TRBJ1-1 and V is TRBV20-1; a possible D gene is TRBD1 (5 bases). The CDR3 runs to 14 residues. V gave up 3 bases and J gave up 1 base, with 12 bases separating them. Looked up from germline, CDR1 is DFQATT and CDR2 is SNEGSKA (reference sequence).

This chain links TRBV7-9 with TRBJ2-7, with D possibly called TRBD1 or TRBD2 (5 bases each). CDR1 and CDR2 from the germline V gene are SEHNR and FQNEAQ (reference sequence). V was shortened by 6 bases and J by 3 bases, with 15 bases between the two germline ends. The CDR3 is made up of 14 amino acids. CDR3 sequence (DNA): TGTGCCAGCAGTCCGACGGGACGGCACTACGAGCAGTACTTC. Translating it yields CASSPTGRHYEQYF.

The rearrangement links TRBV20-1 to TRBJ1-1; D remains ambiguous. The CDR3 is 12 amino acids. Per the germline V gene, CDR1 is DFQATT and CDR2 is SNEGSKA (reference sequence). V lost 4 bases, J lost 1 base, and 7 bases lay in between. CDR3 in amino acids: CSATVENTEAFF. The CDR3 DNA follows: TGCAGTGCTACGGTGGAGAACACTGAAGCTTTCTTT.